A single sample is the source of the 29 T cell receptor beta chains below, sequenced in a study of CD8+ T cells in alopecia areata. Treatment in this sample: oral pan-JAK inhibitor, 5-10 mg twice daily. It was cDNA, reverse transcribed from extracted RNA, that served as the sequencing template. Method: immunoSEQ multiplex PCR; TCRdb's copy keeps in-frame clones and lacks some. The repertoire holds 150,000 to 200,000 clones, with just under 65% as singletons. This specimen was CD4+ T cells sorted from blood, taken between weeks 47 and 50, from a patient treated with tofacitinib. These receptors were collected from a human donor with alopecia areata.

The chain carries TRBV10-3 and TRBJ2-5; no reliable D call. The CDR3 sequence is 13 residues long. Germline CDR1 is ENHRY and CDR2 is SYGVKD. V was pared by 6 bases and J by 1 base, with 9 bases between. The CDR3 sequence is CAIRKQTQETQYF. CDR3 bases: TGTGCCATCAGGAAGCAAACCCAAGAGACCCAGTACTTC.

The chain couples TRBV25-1 to TRBJ2-5; 12 bases map to TRBD1. The trim removed 8 bases at V and 3 bases at J, leaving 10 bases unmatched. Germline CDR1 reads MGHDK; CDR2 reads SYGVNS. The CDR3 loop spans 16 amino acids. The CDR3 region has the DNA TGTGCCAGCTCCCGCGAGGGACAGGGGGCGAAAGAGACCCAGTACTTC. Its translation is CASSREGQGAKETQYF.

This clone was seen only a few times. The chain links TRBV27 to TRBJ2-6, with D hard to call. Trimming removed 11 bases at V and 7 bases at J, with 9 bases between. Germline V CDR1 and CDR2: MNHEY, SMNVEV (reference sequence). This CDR3 region has 11 residues. The CDR3 loop reads CAVRFANVLTF. CDR3 coding DNA: TGTGCCGTCCGTTTTGCCAACGTCCTGACTTTC.

The chain joins TRBV10-3 to TRBJ1-1; weak D call: TRBD1 (5 bases). Per germline, CDR1 ENHRY and CDR2 SYGVKD. The germline V and J ends were trimmed by 6 bases and 5 bases, with 19 bases remaining between them. The CDR3 is 15 residues long. For the CDR3, the DNA is TGTGCCATCAGCTGGGACGGAGGGAGTGGGACTGAAGCTTTCTTT. Protein sequence: CAISWDGGSGTEAFF.

In this sample, this clone turned up a few times. The chain recombines TRBV29-1 with TRBJ2-7, with a tentative D call TRBD2 (5 bases). Germline V gene lookup returns CDR1 SQVTM and CDR2 ANQGSEA. This CDR3 has 11 residues. Trimming took off 4 bases at V and 2 bases at J, with 6 bases between the two ends. CDR3: CSVGEPYEQYF. CDR3 sequence (DNA): TGCAGCGTTGGGGAGCCCTACGAGCAGTACTTC.

J is TRBJ1-1 and V is TRBV10-3, with D maybe TRBD1 (6 bases). Germline values: CDR1 ENHRY, CDR2 SYGVKD. The V end lost 10 bases, the J end lost 5 bases, and 17 bases lay between the germline ends. The CDR3 sequence is 13 residues long. This CDR3 is CASRQAGGTEAFF. The CDR3 DNA follows: TGTGCCAGCAGACAGGCTGGCGGGACTGAAGCTTTCTTT.

The V and J genes are TRBV5-1 and TRBJ1-2; 9 nucleotides match TRBD1. Trimming at V came to 3 bases and at J to 4 bases, leaving 4 bases not matched to a gene. CDR3 length: 14 residues. Germline V gene sequence: CDR1 SGHRS, CDR2 YFSETQ. The CDR3 sequence: CASSWGQGSYGYTF. The CDR3, as DNA: TGCGCCAGCAGCTGGGGACAGGGATCCTATGGCTACACCTTC.

The J gene is TRBJ2-7, the V gene TRBV7-7; the match to TRBD1 covers 7 bases. Looked up from germline, CDR1 is SSHAT and CDR2 is FNYEAQ (reference sequence). V shed 5 bases, J shed 4 bases, and the junction held 8 bases outside the gene matches. The CDR3 runs 14 residues. Written as DNA, the CDR3 is TGTGCCAGCAGCCCCGGGGACAGCCCTTACGAGCAGTACTTC. Encoded protein: CASSPGDSPYEQYF.

The chain employs TRBV30 and TRBJ2-5, with 9 bases lining up with TRBD1. The CDR3 is 15 amino acids. V was clipped by 1 base and J by 5 bases; unmatched bases: 8. Germline V lookup: CDR1 GTSNPN, CDR2 SVGIG (reference sequence). The CDR3 nucleotides are TGTGCCTGGAGTGCTCCGCCTGGACAGGGGGAGACCCAGTACTTC. It encodes CAWSAPPGQGETQYF.

This clone was observed a handful of times. This chain links TRBV14 with TRBJ2-1; the match to TRBD2 covers 8 bases. The CDR3 is 17 residues long. Germline V gene data show CDR1 as SGHDN and CDR2 as FVKESK. Trimming cost V 4 bases and J 5 bases; bases outside gene matches: 13. The CDR3 reads CASSLVLLAALDNEQFF. In nucleotides, the CDR3 is TGTGCCAGCAGCCTTGTCCTACTAGCGGCCCTTGACAATGAGCAGTTCTTC.

V and J are TRBV9 and TRBJ2-7, with D possibly TRBD2 on 5 matching bases. Germline V CDR1 and CDR2: SGDLS, YYNGEE. Trimming removed 4 bases from V and 0 bases from J, with 11 bases in between. There are 14 residues in the CDR3. The CDR3 here is CASSPRTDSYEQYF. For the CDR3, the DNA is TGTGCCAGCAGCCCCCGGACTGACTCCTACGAGCAGTACTTC.

Of note for this clone: Other nucleotide sequences from this sample produce the same CDR3. V and J are TRBV5-1 and TRBJ1-2; D uncertain. The germline V and J ends were trimmed by 0 bases and 3 bases, with 6 bases remaining between them. CDR3 length equals 13 residues. CDR1 SGHRS and CDR2 YFSETQ come from the germline V gene. The CDR3 spells CASSLGTDYGYTF. CDR3 nucleotide sequence: TGCGCCAGCAGCTTGGGGACGGACTATGGCTACACCTTC.

The rearrangement links TRBV27 to TRBJ1-1; 8 bases map to TRBD1. Unmatched junction bases numbered 8, after V lost 6 bases and J lost 2 bases. Germline CDR1 is MNHEY and CDR2 is SMNVEV (reference sequence). The CDR3 loop spans 15 amino acids. The DNA of the CDR3 is TGTGCCAGCAGCCTAGCGGGACAGGCAAACACTGAAGCTTTCTTT. It is translated as CASSLAGQANTEAFF.

This sequence joins TRBV2 and TRBJ1-1; a possible D gene is TRBD1 (5 bases). The CDR3 spans 13 residues. Trimming removed 3 bases from V and 2 bases from J, with 7 bases in between. Germline assignment: CDR1 SNHLY and CDR2 FYNNEI. The CDR3 DNA follows: TGTGCCAGCAGTGACAGGGTTAACACTGAAGCTTTCTTT. Translating it yields CASSDRVNTEAFF.

The V gene is TRBV2, the J gene TRBJ1-4; possibly TRBD1 for D (5 bases). This CDR3 is 11 amino acids long. Trimming stripped 11 bases from V and 11 bases from J, with 15 bases between. In germline, CDR1 is SNHLY, CDR2 FYNNEI. CDR3 residues: CAGGGDGKLFF. The CDR3 region has the DNA TGTGCCGGAGGCGGGGACGGGAAACTGTTTTTT. The variable domain in full, completed from reference TRBV2 and TRBJ1-4, reads EPEVTQTPSHQVTQMGQEVILRCVPISNHLYFYWYRQILGQKVEFLVSFYNNEISEKSEIFDDQFSVERPDGSNFTLKIRSTKLEDSAMYFCAGGGDGKLFFGSGTQLSVL.

The chain recombines TRBV7-3 with TRBJ2-3; D not certain. Germline assignment: CDR1 SGHTA and CDR2 FQGTGA. Trimming removed 3 bases at V and 5 bases at J, with 9 bases between. The CDR3 contains 13 residues. The CDR3 protein is CASSFGPGDTQYF. CDR3 bases: TGTGCCAGCAGCTTTGGCCCAGGAGATACGCAGTATTTT.

This clone was found once. The rearrangement links TRBV15 to TRBJ2-5, with 10 bases identical to TRBD2. Germline V gene lookup returns CDR1 LNHNV and CDR2 YYDKDF (reference sequence). Trimming at V came to 6 bases and at J to 5 bases, leaving 6 bases not matched to a gene. The CDR3 covers 14 residues. The CDR3 DNA follows: TGTGCCACCAGTCCAGCGGGGGGGTGGGAGACCCAGTACTTC. It translates to CATSPAGGWETQYF.

This clone was observed at least ten times. The CDR3 reads CASSPRTSINEQFF. The CDR3 DNA reads TGTGCCAGTAGTCCCCGGACTAGCATCAATGAGCAGTTCTTC. V usage is TRBV19 and J usage is TRBJ2-1; 8 nucleotides agree with TRBD2. The CDR3 length is 14 residues. V was pared by 5 bases and J by 6 bases, with 6 bases of the junction left unmatched. Germline-derived CDR1 and CDR2 are LNHDA and SQIVND (reference sequence).

The chain employs TRBV28 and TRBJ2-6; 7 bases fit TRBD1. The CDR3 runs to 15 residues. Germline CDR1 is MDHEN and CDR2 is SYDVKM. Trimming removed 5 bases from V and 4 bases from J; junction bases left unmatched: 5. CDR3 DNA sequence: TGTGCCAGCAGTCAACAGGGGCCGGGGGCCAACGTCCTGACTTTC. Translation: CASSQQGPGANVLTF.

The rearrangement joins TRBV5-1 to TRBJ2-7; unclear D gene. Germline-derived CDR1 and CDR2 are SGHRS and YFSETQ. V was clipped by 0 bases and J by 2 bases, with 12 bases between them. The CDR3 length is 15 residues. The CDR3 sequence is CASSLGLKTTYEQYF. CDR3 nucleotide sequence: TGCGCCAGCAGCTTGGGACTCAAAACTACCTACGAGCAGTACTTC.

The chain has TRBV6-6 and TRBJ1-6; no reliable D call. The CDR3 extends over 14 amino acids. With 6 bases removed from V and 10 bases from J, the gap between germline ends came to 16 bases. Germline V gene lookup returns CDR1 MNHNY and CDR2 SVGAGI (reference sequence). CDR3 bases: TGTGCCAGCAGATACCCCGCGATTGGGTCACCCCTCCACTTT. Its translation: CASRYPAIGSPLHF.

The chain carries TRBV15 and TRBJ2-5, with D possibly matching TRBD1 (5 bases). The length of the CDR3 is 14 residues. The germline CDR1 and CDR2 sequences are LNHNV and YYDKDF (reference sequence). V was clipped by 2 bases and J by 3 bases, with 10 bases between them. The CDR3 nucleotides are TGTGCCACCAGCAGAACCGACAGTGAAGAGACCCAGTACTTC. As protein: CATSRTDSEETQYF.

The chain couples TRBV5-6 to TRBJ1-2; D is uncertain. Germline-derived CDR1 and CDR2 are SGHDT and YYEEEE. V gave up 4 bases and J gave up 0 bases, with 16 bases separating them. The CDR3 consists of 16 residues. For the CDR3, the DNA is TGTGCCAGCAGCCTCGTGGGCAGGACTTCTAACTATGGCTACACCTTC. Translation gives CASSLVGRTSNYGYTF.

In the case of this clone: Germline is not matched at one junction end, which may reflect a read error. The genes are TRBV4-1 and TRBJ1-2, with TRBD1 identical over 9 bases. Germline loops: CDR1 MGHRA, CDR2 YSYEKL. The CDR3 is 12 amino acids. CDR3 sequence: CASSRDREDYTF. Here the CDR3 DNA reads TGCGCCAGTAGCCGGGACAGGGAGGACTACACCTTC.

V gene TRBV4-3 combines with J gene TRBJ2-5; D gene uncertain. The germline gives CDR1 LGHNA, CDR2 YSLEER. The CDR3 covers 14 residues. V lost 1 base and J lost 5, with 11 bases in between. The CDR3 DNA sequence: TGCGCCAGCAGCCAAGGCGTTAGCAGGGAGACCCAGTACTTC. It encodes CASSQGVSRETQYF.

The V gene is TRBV30, the J gene TRBJ2-1, with TRBD1 matching over 7 bases. There are 15 residues in the CDR3. J gave up 2 bases and V 2 bases, and 6 bases lay outside the gene matches. Per germline, CDR1 GTSNPN and CDR2 SVGIG (reference sequence). The CDR3 region has the DNA TGTGCCTGGAGTACCAAGGGGGCTACCTACAATGAGCAGTTCTTC. Amino acid sequence: CAWSTKGATYNEQFF.

The CDR3 is CAWSVGPINEKLFF. CDR3 coding DNA: TGTGCCTGGAGTGTCGGGCCGATTAATGAAAAACTGTTTTTT. The chain uses TRBV30 and TRBJ1-4; D not certain. V lost 0 bases, J lost 4 bases, and 9 bases lay in between. From germline, CDR1 is GTSNPN and CDR2 SVGIG (reference sequence). CDR3 length equals 14 residues.

The rearrangement links TRBV7-2 to TRBJ1-3; D remains unclear. The CDR3 extends over 14 amino acids. Germline CDR1 reads SGHTA; CDR2 reads FQGNSA. V lost 6 bases and J lost 4, with 13 bases in between. CDR3 DNA sequence: TGTGCCAGCAGGCCTAATGGCGGAGGAAACACCATATATTTT. Translated, it gives CASRPNGGGNTIYF.

This clone was recorded only once. The J gene is TRBJ2-7, the V gene TRBV27, with 13 bases identical to TRBD2. Germline lookup yields CDR1 MNHEY and CDR2 SMNVEV (reference sequence). The CDR3 consists of 15 residues. The V gene end was trimmed by 6 bases and the J gene end by 5 bases; junction bases not matched to a gene: 7. CDR3 sequence reads: CASRKTSGGGHEQYF. The CDR3 DNA reads as TGTGCCAGCAGGAAAACTAGCGGGGGGGGTCACGAGCAGTACTTC.